This T cell receptor (beta chain) was captured by sequencing in a study of immune evolution from preneoplasia to lung adenocarcinoma. Study-wide results and caveats: Top clone frequencies peaked in normal lung, apparently declining through invasive adenocarcinoma.

To note about this clone: No antigen is known for it.

The method was immunoSEQ multiplex PCR; TCRdb's version includes in-frame clones alone and lacks a portion of them. The data contain roughly 4,200 clones, 70% to 90% of them singletons. The CDR3 contains 14 residues. Germline V gene data show CDR1 as SGHAT and CDR2 as FQNNGV. The trim removed 6 bases at V and 6 bases at J, leaving 4 bases unmatched. The chain carries TRBV11-2 and TRBJ1-6; 8 positions agree with TRBD1. Sequenced input: FFPE minimally invasive lung adenocarcinoma tissue. The clonotype originates from a person between 65 and 80 years old with lung adenocarcinoma. The CDR3 DNA reads TGTGCCAGCAGTCGAGGACAGGGTAATTCACCCCTCCACTTT. Translating it yields CASSRGQGNSPLHF.